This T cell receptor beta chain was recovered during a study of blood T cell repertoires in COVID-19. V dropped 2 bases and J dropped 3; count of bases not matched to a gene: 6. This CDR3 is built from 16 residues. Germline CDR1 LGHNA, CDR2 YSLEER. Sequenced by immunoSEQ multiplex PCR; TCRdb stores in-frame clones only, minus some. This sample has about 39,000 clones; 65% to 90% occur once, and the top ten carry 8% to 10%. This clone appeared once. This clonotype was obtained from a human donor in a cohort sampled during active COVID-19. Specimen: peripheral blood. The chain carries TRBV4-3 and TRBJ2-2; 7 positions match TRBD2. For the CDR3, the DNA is TGCGCCAGCAGCCAACCCAGGGCGGGAGACACCGGGGAGCTGTTTTTT. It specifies CASSQPRAGDTGELFF.